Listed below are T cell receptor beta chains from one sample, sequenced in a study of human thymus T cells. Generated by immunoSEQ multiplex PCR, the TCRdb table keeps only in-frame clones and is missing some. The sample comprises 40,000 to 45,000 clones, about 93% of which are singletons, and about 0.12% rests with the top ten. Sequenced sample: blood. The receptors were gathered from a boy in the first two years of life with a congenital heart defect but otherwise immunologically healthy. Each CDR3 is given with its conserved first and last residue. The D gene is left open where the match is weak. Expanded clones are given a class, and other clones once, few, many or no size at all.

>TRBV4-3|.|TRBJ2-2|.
TGCGCCAGCAGCCAAGATAGGAGGGGGGGCCTGTGGGCCGGGGAGCTGTTTTTT
CASSQDRRGGLWAGELFF
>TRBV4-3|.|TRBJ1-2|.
TGCGCCAGCAGCCACATTAGGGGGAACTATGGCTACACCTTC
CASSHIRGNYGYTF
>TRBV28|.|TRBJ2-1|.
TGTGCCAGCACCTCAACAGGCAATGAGCAGTTCTTC
CASTSTGNEQFF
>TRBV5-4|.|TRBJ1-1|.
TGTGCCAGCAGCCAACAGGGTTTGGGCACTGAAGCTTTCTTT
CASSQQGLGTEAFF
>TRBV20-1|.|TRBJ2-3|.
TGCAGTGCCTTCACAGATACGCAGTATTTT
CSAFTDTQYF
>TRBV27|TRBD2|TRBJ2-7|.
TGTGCCAGCAGGATCGGGACTAGCGTGTTCTACGAGCAGTACTTC
CASRIGTSVFYEQYF
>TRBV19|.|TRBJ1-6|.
TGTGCCAGTAGTACCTATAATTCACCCCTCCACTTT
CASSTYNSPLHF
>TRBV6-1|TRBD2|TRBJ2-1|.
TGTGCCAGCAGTGAAAGCGGGGGGGCCAATGAGCAGTTCTTC
CASSESGGANEQFF
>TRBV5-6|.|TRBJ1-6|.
TGTGCCAGCAGCTTGGTACGGAATTCACCCCTCCACTTT
CASSLVRNSPLHF
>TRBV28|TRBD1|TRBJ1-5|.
TGTGCCAGCAGTTTGGGACAGACCAATCAGCCCCAGCATTTT
CASSLGQTNQPQHF
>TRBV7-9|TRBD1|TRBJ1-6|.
TGTGCCAGCAGCCCCCGACAGGGAAATAATTCACCCCTCCACTTT
CASSPRQGNNSPLHF
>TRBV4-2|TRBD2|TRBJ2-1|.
TGTGCCAGCAGCCAAGCGCGGGGGGGCTCCTACAATGAGCAGTTCTTC
CASSQARGGSYNEQFF
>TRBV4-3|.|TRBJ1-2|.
TGCGCCAGCAGCCAAGATCGGATGAACTATGGCTACACCTTC
CASSQDRMNYGYTF
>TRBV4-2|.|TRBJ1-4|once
TGTGCCAGCAGCCAAGATTTGGCTAATGAAAAACTGTTTTTT
CASSQDLANEKLFF
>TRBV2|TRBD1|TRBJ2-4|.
TGTGCCAGCAGGGACAGGGAAAACATTCAGTACTTC
CASRDRENIQYF
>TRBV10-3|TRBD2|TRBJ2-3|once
TGTGCCATCAGCGTCCAAGCGGGGGGTCCAGATACGCAGTATTTT
CAISVQAGGPDTQYF
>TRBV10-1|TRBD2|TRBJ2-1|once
TGCGCCAGCAGAATCCCGACTAGCGGAACCTACAATGAGCAGTTCTTC
CASRIPTSGTYNEQFF
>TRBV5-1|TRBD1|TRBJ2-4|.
TGCGCCAGCAGCCACGACAGGGGGGACATTCAGTACTTC
CASSHDRGDIQYF
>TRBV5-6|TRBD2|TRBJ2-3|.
TGTGCCACCTTCTTCGGTAGCGGGGGGCCCACAGATACGCAGTATTTT
CATFFGSGGPTDTQYF
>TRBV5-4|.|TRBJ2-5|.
TGTGCCAGCAGCTTGGAAATTCAAGAGACCCAGTACTTC
CASSLEIQETQYF
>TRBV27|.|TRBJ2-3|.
TGTGCCAGCAGTTTATCACGAAACAGGGTTACAGATACGCAGTATTTT
CASSLSRNRVTDTQYF
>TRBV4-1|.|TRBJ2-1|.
TGCGCCAGCAGCCAAAGGGGGGACAATGAGCAGTTCTTC
CASSQRGDNEQFF